One and the same sample provided the 30 T cell receptor beta chains below, sequenced in a study of Ad26.COV2.S vaccination and SARS-CoV-2 variants. As for treatment: roughly 19 received Ad26.COV2.S at low or high dose, single or two shots; several received placebo; per-sample allocation not given. Sampling happened 63 days after the first vaccine or placebo injection. Sequencing used immunoSEQ multiplex PCR; TCRdb keeps in-frame clones, though not all of them. The sample lists about 480,000 clones, around nine tenths seen once, with about 13% in the top ten. This specimen consisted of peripheral blood, obtained in a trial of Ad26.COV2.S vaccine versus placebo. All receptors come from a person aged 18-65 years who received the Ad26.COV2.S COVID-19 vaccine or a placebo.

The rearrangement joins TRBV5-1 to TRBJ2-3; 7 bases fit TRBD2. After removal of 0 bases from V and 4 bases from J, the junction contained 14 bases not matched to a gene. Germline CDR1 reads SGHRS; CDR2 reads YFSETQ. CDR3 length equals 18 residues. In DNA, the CDR3 is TGCGCCAGCAGCTTGGATCGGTACAGTGGGAGGGCCCCAGATACGCAGTATTTT. Translated: CASSLDRYSGRAPDTQYF.

V usage is TRBV28 and J usage is TRBJ1-1, with no clear D. Trimming left V 8 bases short and J 5 bases short, with 9 bases between. In germline, CDR1 is MDHEN, CDR2 SYDVKM. The CDR3 length is 11 residues. The CDR3 DNA sequence: TGTGCCAGCCTCCTGGGGACTGAAGCTTTCTTT. Protein: CASLLGTEAFF. Complete variable domain (other parts from reference TRBV28 and TRBJ1-1): DVKVTQSSRYLVKRTGEKVFLECVQDMDHENMFWYRQDPGLGLRLIYFSYDVKMKEKGDIPEGYSVSREKKERFSLILESASTNQTSMYLCASLLGTEAFFGQGTRLTVV.

This clone has only a few counts. The rearrangement uses TRBV11-3 and TRBJ2-1; maybe TRBD1 (6 bases). From germline, CDR1 is SGHNT and CDR2 YENEEA. V was clipped by 5 bases and J by 9 bases, with 17 bases between them. The CDR3 has 14 residues. The CDR3 here is CASSPSQGLSEQFF. For the CDR3, the DNA is TGTGCCAGCAGCCCGAGCCAGGGGCTGAGTGAGCAGTTCTTC. The variable domain in full, completed from reference TRBV11-3 and TRBJ2-1, reads EAGVVQSPRYKIIEKKQPVAFWCNPISGHNTLYWYLQNLGQGPELLIRYENEEAVDDSQLPKDRFSAERLKGVDSTLKIQPAELGDSAVYLCASSPSQGLSEQFFGPGTRLTVL.

This chain connects TRBV11-3 to TRBJ2-1, with D perhaps being TRBD1 or TRBD2 (7 bases each). With 11 bases removed from V and 8 bases from J, the gap between germline ends came to 16 bases. The CDR3 is made up of 12 amino acids. Germline V gene lookup returns CDR1 SGHNT and CDR2 YENEEA. The chain's CDR3 is CAPGGVVDEQFF. The CDR3 nucleotides are TGTGCCCCAGGGGGGGTAGTCGATGAGCAGTTCTTC.

CDR3 bases: TGTGCCAGCTCACCGGGACTTCCCCTGGAGCAGTACTTC. This encodes CASSPGLPLEQYF. The chain joins TRBV18 to TRBJ2-7; maybe TRBD2 (6 bases). The V and J ends lost 3 bases and 7 bases respectively, with 13 bases between them. The CDR3 sequence is 13 residues long. Germline CDR1 reads KGHSH; CDR2 reads LQKENI. Variable domain in full (rest from reference TRBV18 and TRBJ2-7): NAGVMQNPRHLVRRRGQEARLRCSPMKGHSHVYWYRQLPEEGLKFMVYLQKENIIDESGMPKERFSAEFPKEGPSILRIQQVVRGDSAAYFCASSPGLPLEQYFGPGTRLTVT.

This chain connects TRBV28 to TRBJ2-3, with TRBD2 identical over 10 bases. Germline V gives CDR1 MDHEN, CDR2 SYDVKM. J lost 6 bases, V lost 6 bases, and 12 bases had no gene match. The CDR3 is made up of 16 amino acids. CDR3 in amino acids: CASRRLMPSGGDTQYF. The CDR3 DNA reads as TGTGCCAGCAGGAGGTTGATGCCTAGCGGGGGTGATACGCAGTATTTT.

This clone came up once. The CDR3 region has the DNA TGTGCCAGCAGCTTAGGTTCTGGGGGTGGCGAAAAACTGTTTTTT. Amino acids: CASSLGSGGGEKLFF. The chain uses TRBV7-2 and TRBJ1-4, with a tentative D call TRBD1 (5 bases). There are 15 residues in the CDR3. Germline V gene data show CDR1 as SGHTA and CDR2 as FQGNSA. V was trimmed by 1 base and J by 8 bases, leaving 14 bases between them.

The chain carries TRBV2 and TRBJ1-1; D unresolved. Deletions cut 3 bases from V and 0 bases from J, with 20 bases between. This CDR3 comprises 18 residues. CDR1 is SNHLY, CDR2 FYNNEI, per germline. The CDR3 region has the DNA TGTGCCAGCAGTGAGTTCGTCGACCCCTCTTACCTGAACACTGAAGCTTTCTTT. Translated: CASSEFVDPSYLNTEAFF.

The chain recombines TRBV29-1 with TRBJ1-2; 7 bases fit TRBD1. CDR1 and CDR2 (germline): SQVTM, ANQGSEA. Unmatched junction bases numbered 6, after V lost 4 bases and J lost 10 bases. The length of the CDR3 is 11 residues. The CDR3 coding sequence is TGCAGCGTTGGGTCAGGGGGAATCTACACCTTC. It codes for CSVGSGGIYTF. Supplemented by reference TRBV29-1 and TRBJ1-2, the full variable domain reads SAVISQKPSRDICQRGTSLTIQCQVDSQVTMMFWYRQQPGQSLTLIATANQGSEATYESGFVIDKFPISRPNLTFSTLTVSNMSPEDSSIYLCSVGSGGIYTFGSGTRLTVV.

The rearrangement joins TRBV5-4 to TRBJ2-7, with 10 nucleotides matching TRBD1. The germline V gene encodes CDR1 SGHNT and CDR2 YYREEE (reference sequence). The CDR3 consists of 14 residues. V was pared by 4 bases and J by 7 bases, with 8 bases of the junction left unmatched. The CDR3 protein is CASSPLGTGVEQYF. DNA for the CDR3: TGTGCCAGCAGCCCCCTGGGGACAGGGGTTGAGCAGTACTTC.

The chain carries TRBV19 and TRBJ2-1; 7 bases are a match to TRBD2. The J segment lost 10 bases and the V segment lost 4 bases, leaving 7 bases of the junction unmatched. Germline assignment: CDR1 LNHDA and CDR2 SQIVND (reference sequence). The CDR3 consists of 13 residues. This CDR3 is CASSTRGREEQFF. In nucleotides, the CDR3 is TGTGCCAGTAGTACCCGTGGGCGGGAGGAGCAGTTCTTC.

Note on this clone: Other DNA sequences from this sample encode an identical CDR3 as well. The chain uses TRBV7-2 and TRBJ2-7, with D uncertain. V was cut by 0 bases and J by 1 base, with 4 bases left in between. Germline V gene data show CDR1 as SGHTA and CDR2 as FQGNSA. The length of the CDR3 is 13 residues. CDR3 region: CASSLAGSYEQYF. CDR3 bases: TGTGCCAGCAGCTTAGCGGGGTCCTACGAGCAGTACTTC.

V is TRBV5-1 and J is TRBJ2-2, with D possibly TRBD1 on 6 matching bases. The CDR3 consists of 18 residues. Germline CDR1 is SGHRS and CDR2 is YFSETQ. V was trimmed by 0 bases and J by 0 bases, leaving 15 bases between them. CDR3 in DNA: TGCGCCAGCAGCTTGGAAGGCAGGGGTGCCGCGAACACCGGGGAGCTGTTTTTT. This codes for CASSLEGRGAANTGELFF.

The chain has TRBV21-1 and TRBJ1-4. TRBV21-1 is a pseudogene segment. The CDR3 is 15 amino acids. The CDR3 nucleotides read TGTACCAGCAGCAAAGAGGGAGGACCGCGGGAAAAACTGTTTTTT. It codes for CTSSKEGGPREKLFF.

In its sample, this clone was seen a few times. This sequence joins TRBV28 and TRBJ1-5; no reliable D call. V lost 3 bases and J lost 0, with 15 bases in between. The CDR3 loop spans 17 amino acids. Germline V lookup: CDR1 MDHEN, CDR2 SYDVKM. The CDR3: CASSFEAGLYSNQPQHF. Here the CDR3 DNA reads TGTGCCAGCAGTTTTGAGGCCGGGCTATATAGCAATCAGCCCCAGCATTTT.

The chain recombines TRBV7-9 with TRBJ2-2, with a weak D call TRBD2 (6 bases). V lost 5 bases to trimming and J lost 6 bases, with 13 bases between them. Germline CDR1 reads SEHNR; CDR2 reads FQNEAQ (reference sequence). The CDR3 consists of 14 residues. In DNA form, the CDR3 reads TGTGCCAGCAGCGTATGGACTATCTCCGGGGAGCTGTTTTTT. Protein product: CASSVWTISGELFF. The whole variable domain, filled in from reference TRBV7-9 and TRBJ2-2, reads DTGVSQNPRHKITKRGQNVTFRCDPISEHNRLYWYRQTLGQGPEFLTYFQNEAQLEKSRLLSDRFSAERPKGSFSTLEIQRTEQGDSAMYLCASSVWTISGELFFGEGSRLTVL.

V and J are TRBV25-1 and TRBJ1-2; 8 nucleotides line up with TRBD1. The CDR3 loop spans 14 amino acids. With V trimmed by 5 bases and J by 2 bases, 4 bases remained unmatched. In germline, CDR1 is MGHDK, CDR2 SYGVNS. In DNA, the CDR3 is TGTGCCAGCAGTAAGACAGGGGTGAACTATGGCTACACCTTC. Protein: CASSKTGVNYGYTF.

This clone was detected only a few times. The rearrangement joins TRBV6-2 or TRBV6-3 to TRBJ2-2; 13 nucleotides agree with TRBD2. With 5 bases clipped from V and 5 bases from J, the junction kept 8 bases outside the gene matches. Germline-derived CDR1 and CDR2 are MNHEY and SVGEGT. This CDR3 comprises 17 residues. Written as DNA, the CDR3 is TGTGCCAGCAGTACTATCCCGGGACTAGCGGGAACCGGGGAGCTGTTTTTT. Protein sequence: CASSTIPGLAGTGELFF.

The chain couples TRBV5-6 to TRBJ2-2; a weak D match, TRBD2 (5 bases). CDR1 and CDR2 (germline): SGHDT, YYEEEE. Trimming stripped 2 bases from V and 4 bases from J, with 15 bases between. The CDR3 contains 16 residues. For the CDR3, the DNA is TGTGCCAGCAGCTTAAGCCCCGGTGGACTCACCGGGGAGCTGTTTTTT. It yields the protein CASSLSPGGLTGELFF.

The J gene is TRBJ2-1, the V gene TRBV28, with TRBD1 matching 8 bases. The V and J ends lost 3 bases and 4 bases, in that order; junction bases with no gene match: 8. The CDR3 spans 16 residues. Germline CDR1 reads MDHEN; CDR2 reads SYDVKM. The CDR3 protein is CASSFSPRDRYNEQFF. Here the CDR3 DNA reads TGTGCCAGCAGTTTCTCCCCCCGGGACAGGTACAATGAGCAGTTCTTC. Complete variable domain (other parts from reference TRBV28 and TRBJ2-1): DVKVTQSSRYLVKRTGEKVFLECVQDMDHENMFWYRQDPGLGLRLIYFSYDVKMKEKGDIPEGYSVSREKKERFSLILESASTNQTSMYLCASSFSPRDRYNEQFFGPGTRLTVL.

J is TRBJ2-7 and V is TRBV15; 7 bases agree with TRBD2. The V and J ends lost 0 bases and 1 base, in that order; junction bases with no gene match: 9. This CDR3 has 17 residues. Germline V gene sequence: CDR1 LNHNV, CDR2 YYDKDF (reference sequence). The CDR3 region is CATSRDYGTITSYEQYF. The DNA for the CDR3 is TGTGCCACCAGCAGAGATTACGGGACTATCACATCCTACGAGCAGTACTTC. The whole variable domain, filled in from reference TRBV15 and TRBJ2-7, reads DAMVIQNPRYQVTQFGKPVTLSCSQTLNHNVMYWYQQKSSQAPKLLFHYYDKDFNNEADTPDNFQSRRPNTSFCFLDIRSPGLGDTAMYLCATSRDYGTITSYEQYFGPGTRLTVT.

Concerning this clone: Other nucleotide sequences in the sample specify the same CDR3. The chain combines TRBV12-3 or TRBV12-4 with TRBJ1-2; D unclear. Trimming took off 3 bases at V and 7 bases at J, with 9 bases between the two ends. The CDR3 runs to 12 residues. In DNA form, the CDR3 reads TGTGCCAGCAGTTTTCCGGGGAGTGGCTACACCTTC. It is translated as CASSFPGSGYTF.

V usage is TRBV6-6 and J usage is TRBJ2-7; 11 bases align to TRBD2. After removal of 4 bases from V and 1 base from J, the junction contained 6 bases not matched to a gene. Germline lookup yields CDR1 MNHNY and CDR2 SVGAGI (reference sequence). The CDR3 consists of 16 residues. The chain's CDR3 is CASSSSTSGKSYEQYF. As DNA, the CDR3 is TGTGCCAGCAGTTCCTCGACTAGCGGGAAATCCTACGAGCAGTACTTC.

J is TRBJ2-4 and V is TRBV6-2 or TRBV6-3, with 8 bases that match TRBD2. This CDR3 contains 19 residues. Trimming at V came to 0 bases and at J to 1 base, leaving 11 bases not matched to a gene. CDR1 is MNHEY and CDR2 is SVGEGT in the germline V gene. In nucleotides, the CDR3 is TGTGCCAGCAGTTACTCGTTCACTAGCGGAGAGGGGGCCAAAAACATTCAGTACTTC. Translated: CASSYSFTSGEGAKNIQYF.

The genes are TRBV15 and TRBJ2-5, with TRBD1 identical over 9 bases. Trimming removed 3 bases from V and 1 base from J; junction bases left unmatched: 3. The CDR3 sequence is 15 residues long. The germline V gene encodes CDR1 LNHNV and CDR2 YYDKDF (reference sequence). In nucleotides, the CDR3 is TGTGCCACCAGCAGCGACAGGGGGTCCCAAGAGACCCAGTACTTC. Translating it yields CATSSDRGSQETQYF.

The rearrangement links TRBV6-6 to TRBJ2-2, with 8 bases that match TRBD2. The CDR3 runs 15 residues. Germline CDR1 is MNHNY and CDR2 is SVGAGI (reference sequence). Trimming took 6 bases from V and 1 from J; bases not matched to a gene: 4. CDR3 loop: CASSGTRGNTGELFF. Here the CDR3 DNA reads TGTGCCAGCAGCGGGACTAGGGGGAACACCGGGGAGCTGTTTTTT.

The chain links TRBV7-3 to TRBJ2-2, with 10 bases aligning to TRBD2. V shed 0 bases and J 7 bases; nucleotides not matched to a gene: 8. Germline loops: CDR1 SGHTA, CDR2 FQGTGA. The CDR3 covers 17 residues. The CDR3 sequence: CASSLTGAGGIGGELFF. CDR3 nucleotide sequence: TGTGCCAGCAGCTTAACGGGAGCGGGAGGGATCGGCGGGGAGCTGTTTTTT.

CDR3 nucleotides: TGTGCCAGCAGCGTAGGTGGAATCCCCTACGAGCAGTACTTC. The encoded protein is CASSVGGIPYEQYF. The chain employs TRBV9 and TRBJ2-7; D call uncertain. Trimming shortened V by 0 bases and J by 2 bases, and 9 bases separated the two germline ends. The length of the CDR3 is 14 residues. Germline assignment: CDR1 SGDLS and CDR2 YYNGEE.

The rearrangement uses TRBV11-3 and TRBJ2-7, with unresolved D. With 1 base removed from V and 5 bases from J, the gap between germline ends came to 15 bases. The germline gives CDR1 SGHNT, CDR2 YENEEA. The CDR3 spans 15 residues. The CDR3: CASSLGSGTNHEQYF. CDR3 in DNA: TGTGCCAGCAGCTTAGGATCAGGAACTAACCACGAGCAGTACTTC.

The rearrangement uses TRBV7-9 and TRBJ1-2; no clear D gene. Germline V CDR1 and CDR2: SEHNR, FQNEAQ (reference sequence). The CDR3 loop spans 16 amino acids. Trimming took 4 bases from V and 6 from J, leaving 21 bases between them. DNA of the CDR3: TGTGCCAGCAGCTCGGAGGCAGATTCCCCAAGGAATGGCTACACCTTC. It yields the protein CASSSEADSPRNGYTF.